Below are 5 T cell receptor beta chains sequenced from a single sample in a study of cytomegalovirus exposure and HLA in healthy donors. PCR used 60 Vbeta primers and 13 Jbeta primers. Repertoires were generated with immunoSEQ multiplex PCR, while TCRdb's copy carries only in-frame clones and drops some. The sample consists of 150,000 to 200,000 clones, approximately 65% of them appearing once. Input material: PBMCs. The receptors stem from a man aged 35 to 55 in good health and CMV-seronegative.

This rearrangement joins TRBV5-6 to TRBJ1-2, with 11 bases fitting TRBD1. V shed 4 bases, J shed 7 bases, and the junction held 6 bases outside the gene matches. The germline CDR1 and CDR2 sequences are SGHDT and YYEEEE. The CDR3 loop spans 14 amino acids. The CDR3 region is CASSPGQGAGGYTF. The CDR3 bases are TGTGCCAGCAGCCCTGGACAGGGGGCAGGTGGCTACACCTTC.

The chain combines TRBV7-6 with TRBJ1-3, with TRBD1 identical over 9 bases. CDR3 length equals 16 residues. The trim removed 1 base at V and 1 base at J, leaving 2 bases unmatched. The germline gives CDR1 SGHVS, CDR2 FNYEAQ. CDR3 region: CASSLGQGVSGNTIYF. DNA for the CDR3: TGTGCCAGCAGCTTAGGACAGGGGGTATCTGGAAACACCATATATTTT.

This sequence joins TRBV6-1 and TRBJ2-1, with D possibly being TRBD1 (5 bases). CDR1 and CDR2 from the germline V gene are MNHNS and SASEGT. V was clipped by 2 bases and J by 4 bases, with 6 bases between them. This CDR3 is 13 amino acids long. CDR3 nucleotide sequence: TGTGCCAGCAGTGAACAGGGATACAATGAGCAGTTCTTC. Translated, it gives CASSEQGYNEQFF.

The chain links TRBV7-9 to TRBJ1-2; 10 bases fit TRBD1. The germline gives CDR1 SEHNR, CDR2 FQNEAQ (reference sequence). This CDR3 contains 14 residues. After removal of 5 bases from V and 6 bases from J, the junction contained 6 bases not matched to a gene. The CDR3 loop reads CASSHGTGDDGYTF. Written as DNA, the CDR3 is TGTGCCAGCAGCCACGGGACAGGGGACGATGGCTACACCTTC. Complete variable domain (other parts from reference TRBV7-9 and TRBJ1-2): DTGVSQNPRHKITKRGQNVTFRCDPISEHNRLYWYRQTLGQGPEFLTYFQNEAQLEKSRLLSDRFSAERPKGSFSTLEIQRTEQGDSAMYLCASSHGTGDDGYTFGSGTRLTVV.

The V gene is TRBV29-1, the J gene TRBJ2-5; TRBD2 matches 13 bases. This CDR3 contains 15 residues. Unmatched junction bases numbered 6, after V lost 5 bases and J lost 3 bases. Germline-derived CDR1 and CDR2 are SQVTM and ANQGSEA. The CDR3 loop reads CSVIRGTSGKETQYF. The CDR3 DNA reads as TGCAGCGTTATTAGGGGGACTAGCGGGAAAGAGACCCAGTACTTC.